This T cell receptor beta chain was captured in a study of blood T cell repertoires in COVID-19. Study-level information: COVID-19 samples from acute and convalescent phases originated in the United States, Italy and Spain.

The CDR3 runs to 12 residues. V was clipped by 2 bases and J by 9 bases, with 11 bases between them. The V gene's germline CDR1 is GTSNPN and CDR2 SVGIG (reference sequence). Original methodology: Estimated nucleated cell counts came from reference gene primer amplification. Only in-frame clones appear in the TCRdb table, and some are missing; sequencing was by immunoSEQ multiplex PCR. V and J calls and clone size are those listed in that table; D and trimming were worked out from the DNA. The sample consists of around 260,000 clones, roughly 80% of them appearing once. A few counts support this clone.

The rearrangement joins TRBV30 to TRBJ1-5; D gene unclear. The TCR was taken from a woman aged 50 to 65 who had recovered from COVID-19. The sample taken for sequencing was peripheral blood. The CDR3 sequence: CAWSRTSGPQHF. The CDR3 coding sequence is TGTGCCTGGAGTCGAACGTCAGGGCCCCAGCATTTT. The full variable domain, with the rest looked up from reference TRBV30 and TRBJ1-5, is SQTIHQWPATLVQPVGSPLSLECTVEGTSNPNLYWYRQAAGRGLQLLFYSVGIGQISSEVPQNLSASRPQDRQFILSSKKLLLSDSGFYLCAWSRTSGPQHFGDGTRLSIL.